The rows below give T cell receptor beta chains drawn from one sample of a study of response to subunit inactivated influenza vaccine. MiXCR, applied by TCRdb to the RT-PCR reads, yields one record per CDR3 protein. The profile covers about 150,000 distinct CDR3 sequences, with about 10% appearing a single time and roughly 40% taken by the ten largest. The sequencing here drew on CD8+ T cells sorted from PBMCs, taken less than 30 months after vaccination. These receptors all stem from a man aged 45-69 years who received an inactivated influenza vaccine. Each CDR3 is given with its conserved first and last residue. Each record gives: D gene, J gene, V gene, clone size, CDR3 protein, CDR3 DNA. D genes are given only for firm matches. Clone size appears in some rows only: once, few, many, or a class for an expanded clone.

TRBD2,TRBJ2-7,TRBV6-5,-,CASSYGLAGAEQYF,TGTGCCAGCAGTTACGGTCTAGCGGGGGCCGAGCAGTACTTC
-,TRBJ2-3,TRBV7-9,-,CASSRRTPHTQYF,TGTGCCAGCAGCCGCCGGACTCCCCATACGCAGTATTTT
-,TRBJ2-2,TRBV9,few,CASSAYTGELFF,TGTGCCAGCAGCGCTTATACCGGGGAGCTGTTTTTT
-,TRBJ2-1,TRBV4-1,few,CASSQVPGEKYEQFF,TGCGCCAGCAGCCAAGTCCCAGGGGAAAAGTATGAGCAGTTCTTC
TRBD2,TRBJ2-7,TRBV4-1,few,CASSQVGGVYEQYF,TGCGCCAGCAGCCAAGTGGGGGGGGTCTACGAGCAGTACTTC
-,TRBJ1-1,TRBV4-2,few,CASSQDLGFTEAFF,TGTGCCAGCAGCCAAGATCTGGGGTTCACTGAAGCTTTCTTT
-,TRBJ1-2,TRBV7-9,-,CASSFQTNYGYTF,TGTGCCAGCAGCTTTCAAACAAACTATGGCTACACCTTC
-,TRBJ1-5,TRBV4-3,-,CASSQDDDRNQPQHF,TGCGCCAGCAGCCAAGACGACGACAGGAATCAGCCCCAGCATTTT
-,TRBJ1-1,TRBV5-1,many,CASSLAGSEAFF,TGCGCCAGCAGCTTGGCCGGGAGTGAAGCTTTCTTT
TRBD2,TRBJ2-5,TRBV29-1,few,CSVGLAEGSETQYF,TGCAGCGTCGGACTAGCGGAGGGCTCGGAGACCCAGTACTTC
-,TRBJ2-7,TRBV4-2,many,CASSQGELPYEQYF,TGTGCCAGCAGCCAAGGGGAGCTCCCCTACGAGCAGTACTTC
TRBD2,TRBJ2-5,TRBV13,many,CASSLGTSEETQYF,TGTGCCAGCAGCCTCGGGACTAGCGAAGAGACCCAGTACTTC
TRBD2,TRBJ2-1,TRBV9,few,CASSAPTGLRDNEQFF,TGTGCCAGCAGCGCCCCGACGGGACTACGAGACAATGAGCAGTTCTTC
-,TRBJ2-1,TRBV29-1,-,CSVAVSYNEQFF,TGCAGCGTTGCGGTCTCCTACAATGAGCAGTTCTTC
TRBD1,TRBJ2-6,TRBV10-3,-,CAISEEDRGFSGANVLTF,TGTGCCATCAGTGAAGAGGACAGGGGGTTCTCTGGGGCCAACGTCCTGACTTTC
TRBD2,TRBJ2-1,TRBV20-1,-,CSARANPRGVLAGGLYNEQFF,TGCAGTGCTAGAGCCAACCCTCGAGGGGTCTTAGCGGGGGGGCTGTACAATGAGCAGTTCTTC
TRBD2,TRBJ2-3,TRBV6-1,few,CASSDTLAGGTDTQYF,TGTGCCAGCAGTGATACCCTAGCGGGGGGCACAGATACGCAGTATTTT
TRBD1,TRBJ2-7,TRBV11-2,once,CASSLDRGQGREQYF,TGTGCCAGCAGCTTAGATCGGGGACAGGGTCGGGAGCAGTACTTC
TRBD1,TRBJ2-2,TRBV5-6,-,CASSSSLGQGYTGELFF,TGTGCCAGCAGCTCTTCCCTTGGACAGGGCTACACCGGGGAGCTGTTTTTT
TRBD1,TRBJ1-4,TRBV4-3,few,CASSQRDRENEKLFF,TGCGCCAGCAGCCAAAGAGACAGGGAAAATGAAAAACTGTTTTTT
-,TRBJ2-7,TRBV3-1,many,CASSPSGAEQYF,TGTGCCAGCAGCCCTTCAGGCGCCGAGCAGTACTTC
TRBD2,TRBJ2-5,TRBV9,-,CASSVAAGREETQYF,TGTGCCAGCAGCGTAGCGGCAGGGAGGGAAGAGACCCAGTACTTC
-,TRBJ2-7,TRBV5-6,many,CASSPSGLSYEQYF,TGTGCCAGCAGCCCCTCCGGGTTATCCTACGAGCAGTACTTC
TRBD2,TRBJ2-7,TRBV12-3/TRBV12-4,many,CASSSPILAAEQYF,TGTGCCAGCAGTTCGCCCATACTAGCGGCCGAGCAGTACTTC
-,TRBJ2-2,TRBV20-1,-,CSASTWTRNTGELFF,TGCAGTGCTAGCACCTGGACCCGTAACACCGGGGAGCTGTTTTTT
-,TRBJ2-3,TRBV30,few,CAWSVLGGTTDTQYF,TGTGCCTGGAGTGTACTGGGGGGAACTACAGATACGCAGTATTTT
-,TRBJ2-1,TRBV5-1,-,CASSTFDRLNEQFF,TGCGCCAGCAGCACCTTTGACAGACTCAATGAGCAGTTCTTC
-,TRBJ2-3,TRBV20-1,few,CSVKIRDANTQYF,TGCAGTGTCAAGATCCGGGACGCGAATACGCAGTATTTT
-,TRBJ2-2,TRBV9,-,CASSDDTGELFF,TGTGCCAGCAGCGACGACACCGGGGAGCTGTTTTTT
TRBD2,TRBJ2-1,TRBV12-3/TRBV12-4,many,CASSPTLAGGYNEQFF,TGTGCCAGCAGCCCTACCCTAGCGGGAGGGTACAATGAGCAGTTCTTC
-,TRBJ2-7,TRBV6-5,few,CASSYSPVSYEQYF,TGTGCCAGCAGTTACTCGCCAGTCTCCTACGAGCAGTACTTC
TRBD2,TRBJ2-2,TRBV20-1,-,CSARDAGGLVTGELFF,TGCAGTGCTAGAGATGCGGGGGGGCTCGTAACCGGGGAGCTGTTTTTT
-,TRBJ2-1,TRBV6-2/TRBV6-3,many,CASSYLIGAATSYNEQFF,TGTGCCAGCAGTTATCTTATAGGGGCGGCGACCTCCTACAATGAGCAGTTCTTC
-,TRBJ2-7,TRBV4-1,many,CASSQGWGLSYEQYF,TGCGCCAGCAGCCAAGGATGGGGGCTCTCCTACGAGCAGTACTTC
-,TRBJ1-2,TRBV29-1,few,CSVGPQNGYTF,TGCAGCGTTGGACCTCAGAATGGCTACACCTTC